This TCR beta chain was found in a study of identical twins. The germline V gene has CDR1 SQVTM and CDR2 ANQGSEA. CDR3 length equals 14 residues. With 5 bases clipped from V and 2 bases from J, the junction kept 3 bases outside the gene matches. Study-wide findings and caveats: The abundant beta clonotypes from cord blood had fewer insertions, and memory repertoires had none of this.

TCRdb re-derived calls from the 5' RACE reads in MiXCR, one entry per CDR3 protein. Among approximately 590,000 distinct CDR3 sequences, roughly 9.5% were seen once, and the ten largest hold 2.5% to 3.5%. Regarding this clonotype: Its target is unknown.

The same sample was also used in a study of yellow fever vaccine responses in identical twins.

Source material: PBMCs. This chain connects TRBV29-1 to TRBJ2-7; 13 bases line up with TRBD2. This TCR came from a woman under 30 in good health. The CDR3 DNA follows: TGCAGCGTTAGACTAGCGGGAGGAGCCTACGAGCAGTACTTC. Its protein is CSVRLAGGAYEQYF.